This T cell receptor (beta chain) was captured by sequencing in a study of liver allograft versus peripheral blood T cells. The wider study: Blood and transplanted-liver T cell receptor repertoires from recipients were compared.

Study-wide findings and caveats: Repertoires found inside liver allografts reportedly differed from T cell receptor repertoires in peripheral blood.

MiXCR, applied by TCRdb to the reads, yields one record per CDR3 protein. The sample has about 3,000 distinct CDR3 sequences, 14% to 15% seen once. This clonotype was seen a few times. Its antigen is not identified. The V end was cut by 4 bases, the J end by 2 bases, with 13 bases between. CDR3 length equals 14 residues. Germline values: CDR1 DFQATT, CDR2 SNEGSKA (reference sequence). The rearrangement links TRBV20-1 to TRBJ2-3, with TRBD2 as a possible D gene (6 bases). This sequence was found in a human patient who had a liver transplant. Some T cells may have come from the graft donor. For the CDR3, the DNA is TGCAGTGCTACTAAATCGGGGGTCACAGATACGCAGTATTTT. Amino acids: CSATKSGVTDTQYF.